One and the same sample provided the 3 T cell receptor beta chains below, sequenced in a study of blood T cell repertoires in COVID-19. Libraries were prepared by immunoSEQ multiplex PCR; TCRdb keeps only in-frame clonotypes and omits some of them. The data show about 140,000 clones, about 77% seen once. The specimen was peripheral blood. The receptors stem from a woman aged 45-65 years with active or convalescent COVID-19.

The genes are TRBV29-1 and TRBJ1-3; no firm D call. Trimming removed 4 bases from V and 0 bases from J, with 4 bases in between. Per germline, CDR1 SQVTM and CDR2 ANQGSEA. There are 12 residues in the CDR3. CDR3 DNA: TGCAGCGTTGGGGCCTCTGGAAACACCATATATTTT. It is translated as CSVGASGNTIYF.

Only one count was recorded for this clone. The V call is TRBV4-1, the J call TRBJ2-2; D gene unclear. Trimming pared 3 bases from V and 4 bases from J, leaving 12 bases between. This CDR3 region has 15 residues. Looked up from germline, CDR1 is MGHRA and CDR2 is YSYEKL. In nucleotides, the CDR3 is TGCGCCAGCAGCCATGTTGAGAGTGTCACCGGGGAGCTGTTTTTT. Translated: CASSHVESVTGELFF.

The rearrangement uses TRBV2 and TRBJ2-1; possibly TRBD2 for D (6 bases). The CDR3 consists of 15 residues. V lost 5 bases and J 0 bases, leaving 11 bases between the germline ends. Germline V gene sequence: CDR1 SNHLY, CDR2 FYNNEI. CDR3 nucleotides: TGTGCCAGCAGTCGGACTACATTCTCCTACAATGAGCAGTTCTTC. As protein: CASSRTTFSYNEQFF.